This is a list of T cell receptor beta chains from one sample in a study of blood T cell repertoires in COVID-19. Measured with immunoSEQ multiplex PCR; TCRdb has only the in-frame clones, and not every one. The data hold roughly 150,000 clones, with around 80% observed a single time. The specimen sequenced was PBMCs or T cells enriched from blood (not recorded which). The receptors were gathered from a woman aged 45 to 65 who had recovered from COVID-19. The CDR3 runs from the conserved cysteine through the conserved F or W. D genes are given only for firm matches. Not every row has a clone size; where given, it reads once, few, many or a size class.

clone_size: once
j_call: TRBJ1-1
v_call: TRBV29-1
d_call: TRBD1
cdr3_nt: TGCAGCGTTATTTCCAGGGGGCAGAACACTGAAGCTTTCTTT
cdr3_aa: CSVISRGQNTEAFF

clone_size: .
j_call: TRBJ1-6
v_call: TRBV7-2
d_call: .
cdr3_nt: TGTGCCAGCAGCCCTTTGAGCTCCTATAATTCACCCCTCCACTTT
cdr3_aa: CASSPLSSYNSPLHF

clone_size: .
j_call: TRBJ1-2
v_call: TRBV3-1/TRBV3-2
d_call: TRBD1
cdr3_nt: TGTGCCAGCAGCCAAGAGACAGGGGGCGTTGGCTACACCTTC
cdr3_aa: CASSQETGGVGYTF

clone_size: .
j_call: TRBJ2-7
v_call: TRBV5-1
d_call: .
cdr3_nt: TGCGCCAGCAGCTTGGTGCAGGGGAACTACGAGCAGTACTTC
cdr3_aa: CASSLVQGNYEQYF

clone_size: .
j_call: TRBJ2-7
v_call: TRBV18
d_call: .
cdr3_nt: TGTGCCAGCTCACCAAGGGTGGGAGGCTCCTACGAGCAGTACTTC
cdr3_aa: CASSPRVGGSYEQYF

clone_size: .
j_call: TRBJ1-2
v_call: TRBV7-3
d_call: .
cdr3_nt: TGTGCCAGCAGCCCCCGGGTGGAGGGTCGGGGGGACTATGGCTACACCTTC
cdr3_aa: CASSPRVEGRGDYGYTF

clone_size: .
j_call: TRBJ1-2
v_call: TRBV7-8
d_call: .
cdr3_nt: TGTGCCAGCAGCAGCGGACAGATCTATGGCTACACCTTC
cdr3_aa: CASSSGQIYGYTF

clone_size: .
j_call: TRBJ2-3
v_call: TRBV19
d_call: .
cdr3_nt: TGTGCCAGTAGTATATCTTCGTCCGGCCGCCAGGGAAATACGCAGTATTTT
cdr3_aa: CASSISSSGRQGNTQYF

clone_size: .
j_call: TRBJ1-1
v_call: TRBV7-9
d_call: .
cdr3_nt: TGTGCCAGCAGCTTAACGGGGGGCACTGAAGCTTTCTTT
cdr3_aa: CASSLTGGTEAFF

clone_size: .
j_call: TRBJ1-2
v_call: TRBV18
d_call: TRBD1
cdr3_nt: TGTGCCAGCTCACTACCTGAGGGACAGTCCTTCGGCTACACCTTC
cdr3_aa: CASSLPEGQSFGYTF

clone_size: .
j_call: TRBJ2-7
v_call: TRBV7-8
d_call: TRBD2
cdr3_nt: TGTGCCAGCAGCTCGGGACTAGCCTACGAGCAGTACTTC
cdr3_aa: CASSSGLAYEQYF

clone_size: .
j_call: TRBJ2-3
v_call: TRBV30
d_call: TRBD2
cdr3_nt: TGTGCCTGGAGACCCCGGGGACTAGCGGGTGGGCTGCAGTATTTT
cdr3_aa: CAWRPRGLAGGLQYF

clone_size: .
j_call: TRBJ1-1
v_call: TRBV3-1/TRBV3-2
d_call: .
cdr3_nt: TGTGCCAGCAGCCAAGAGGCTCAGGGGACGGATGAAGCTTTCTTT
cdr3_aa: CASSQEAQGTDEAFF

clone_size: .
j_call: TRBJ1-2
v_call: TRBV4-1
d_call: .
cdr3_nt: TGCGCCAGCAGCCCGAACCCTAGCCCCGACCGCGGCTATGGCTACACCTTC
cdr3_aa: CASSPNPSPDRGYGYTF

clone_size: .
j_call: TRBJ2-5
v_call: TRBV18
d_call: .
cdr3_nt: TGTGCCAGCTCACCCAAATCCCGGGACTTTGAAGAGACCCAGTACTTC
cdr3_aa: CASSPKSRDFEETQYF

clone_size: once
j_call: TRBJ2-1
v_call: TRBV28
d_call: .
cdr3_nt: TGTGCCAGCAGTGGATGGGGAGGCAAAAGCTCCTACAATGAGCAGTTCTTC
cdr3_aa: CASSGWGGKSSYNEQFF

clone_size: few
j_call: TRBJ1-6
v_call: TRBV2
d_call: .
cdr3_nt: TGTGCCAGCAAGGAGGATTCACCCCTCCACTTT
cdr3_aa: CASKEDSPLHF

clone_size: .
j_call: TRBJ1-2
v_call: TRBV3-1/TRBV3-2
d_call: .
cdr3_nt: TGTGCCAGCAGACAGGGATTAAATGGCGGCTACACCTTC
cdr3_aa: CASRQGLNGGYTF

clone_size: .
j_call: TRBJ1-2
v_call: TRBV18
d_call: .
cdr3_nt: TGTGCCAGCTCACATGGCAGCGAAGGCTACACCTTC
cdr3_aa: CASSHGSEGYTF

clone_size: .
j_call: TRBJ1-1
v_call: TRBV7-2
d_call: .
cdr3_nt: TGTGCCAGCAGCTACTATGAAGAAGCTTTCTTT
cdr3_aa: CASSYYEEAFF

clone_size: .
j_call: TRBJ2-1
v_call: TRBV4-1
d_call: .
cdr3_nt: TGCGCCAGCAGCCAAAGAACAGGGCTCAATGAGCAGTTCTTC
cdr3_aa: CASSQRTGLNEQFF

clone_size: few
j_call: TRBJ2-2
v_call: TRBV5-1
d_call: TRBD2
cdr3_nt: TGCGCCAGCAGCAAATTAGCGGGGGCCGCATACACCGGGGAGCTGTTTTTT
cdr3_aa: CASSKLAGAAYTGELFF

clone_size: .
j_call: TRBJ2-3
v_call: TRBV7-9
d_call: .
cdr3_nt: TGTGCCAGCAGCCGACTAGGGGATACGCAGTATTTT
cdr3_aa: CASSRLGDTQYF

clone_size: .
j_call: TRBJ2-7
v_call: TRBV4-1
d_call: .
cdr3_nt: TGCGCCAGCAGCCAAGATATGAGGTCGGACTACGAGCAGTACTTC
cdr3_aa: CASSQDMRSDYEQYF

clone_size: few
j_call: TRBJ2-1
v_call: TRBV7-9
d_call: .
cdr3_nt: TGTGCCAGCAGCTTAACCGGGGATCCAACCTACAATGAGCAGTTCTTC
cdr3_aa: CASSLTGDPTYNEQFF

clone_size: .
j_call: TRBJ2-1
v_call: TRBV28
d_call: TRBD2
cdr3_nt: TGTGCCAGCAGGTCCGGGACTAGCGGGGGGGAGCAGTTCTTC
cdr3_aa: CASRSGTSGGEQFF

clone_size: once
j_call: TRBJ1-4
v_call: TRBV6-6
d_call: .
cdr3_nt: TGTGCCAGCAGTACCTGGGGGGAGACTAATGAAAAACTGTTTTTT
cdr3_aa: CASSTWGETNEKLFF

clone_size: .
j_call: TRBJ2-1
v_call: TRBV7-2
d_call: TRBD2
cdr3_nt: TGTGCCAGCAGCTTGGGACGGGGGGATGAGCAGTTCTTC
cdr3_aa: CASSLGRGDEQFF

clone_size: once
j_call: TRBJ1-1
v_call: TRBV2
d_call: .
cdr3_nt: TGTGCCAGTCTCATGGGGAGAGGCCTAATGATGAACACTGAAGCTTTCTTT
cdr3_aa: CASLMGRGLMMNTEAFF

clone_size: .
j_call: TRBJ1-2
v_call: TRBV19
d_call: TRBD1
cdr3_nt: TGTGCCAGTAGTTCTCACAGGGGTGGCTATGGCTACACCTTC
cdr3_aa: CASSSHRGGYGYTF

clone_size: .
j_call: TRBJ2-2
v_call: TRBV24-1
d_call: .
cdr3_nt: TGTGCCACCAGTGATTTCCTCCCCGGGGAGCTGTTTTTT
cdr3_aa: CATSDFLPGELFF

clone_size: .
j_call: TRBJ1-2
v_call: TRBV19
d_call: TRBD1
cdr3_nt: TGTGCCAGTAGAAGGACCCCGGGACAGGGAAACTATGGCTACACCTTC
cdr3_aa: CASRRTPGQGNYGYTF

clone_size: .
j_call: TRBJ1-4
v_call: TRBV3-1/TRBV3-2
d_call: .
cdr3_nt: TGTGCCAGCAGCCAAATGGGGCAGGGAGGGGAAAAACTGTTTTTT
cdr3_aa: CASSQMGQGGEKLFF

clone_size: .
j_call: TRBJ1-1
v_call: TRBV18
d_call: TRBD1
cdr3_nt: TGTGCCAGCTCACCCGGGGCAGGGGGCCCTGAAGCTTTCTTT
cdr3_aa: CASSPGAGGPEAFF

clone_size: .
j_call: TRBJ2-1
v_call: TRBV10-3
d_call: TRBD1
cdr3_nt: TGTGCCGTCGGGGACAGGGGTGACAATGAGCAGTTCTTC
cdr3_aa: CAVGDRGDNEQFF

clone_size: once
j_call: TRBJ1-5
v_call: TRBV28
d_call: TRBD1
cdr3_nt: TGTGCCAGCAGGACCGTAGAGGGACAGGAGATTTATAGCAATCAGCCCCAGCATTTT
cdr3_aa: CASRTVEGQEIYSNQPQHF

clone_size: .
j_call: TRBJ2-7
v_call: TRBV27
d_call: TRBD1
cdr3_nt: TGTGCCAGCAGTTTACAAGGACAGGGGGGTTTCGAGCAGTACTTC
cdr3_aa: CASSLQGQGGFEQYF

clone_size: .
j_call: TRBJ1-2
v_call: TRBV6-5
d_call: .
cdr3_nt: TGTGCCTCAGGCCTACCCTTCTATGGCTACACCTTC
cdr3_aa: CASGLPFYGYTF

clone_size: .
j_call: TRBJ1-6
v_call: TRBV7-6
d_call: TRBD1
cdr3_nt: TGTGCCAGCAGCTTAGGGGCAGGGGGTCAATCACCCCTCCACTTT
cdr3_aa: CASSLGAGGQSPLHF

clone_size: .
j_call: TRBJ2-2
v_call: TRBV2
d_call: .
cdr3_nt: TGTGCCAGCAGGGAGGAAGGGAGGAACGCCGGGGAGCTGTTTTTT
cdr3_aa: CASREEGRNAGELFF

clone_size: .
j_call: TRBJ2-1
v_call: TRBV18
d_call: TRBD1
cdr3_nt: TGTGCCAGCTCACCACCGAGGAGGACAGGGAAAGATAATGAGCAGTTCTTC
cdr3_aa: CASSPPRRTGKDNEQFF

clone_size: .
j_call: TRBJ1-3
v_call: TRBV15
d_call: .
cdr3_nt: TGTGCCACCAGCAGAGTGACAGGTCGTGGAAACACCATATATTTT
cdr3_aa: CATSRVTGRGNTIYF

clone_size: .
j_call: TRBJ2-3
v_call: TRBV24-1
d_call: TRBD2
cdr3_nt: TGTGCCACCGCTCCGTTTAGCGGGGGGCCGTCAGATACGCAGTATTTT
cdr3_aa: CATAPFSGGPSDTQYF

clone_size: .
j_call: TRBJ1-1
v_call: TRBV10-3
d_call: .
cdr3_nt: TGTGCCATCAGTGAGTCTCAGGGGCGGAACACTGAAGCTTTCTTT
cdr3_aa: CAISESQGRNTEAFF

clone_size: .
j_call: TRBJ1-2
v_call: TRBV15
d_call: TRBD1
cdr3_nt: TGTGCCACCAGCAGGTCTCGGGACAGGGTTTATAATAACTATGGCTACACCTTC
cdr3_aa: CATSRSRDRVYNNYGYTF

clone_size: .
j_call: TRBJ1-1
v_call: TRBV3-1/TRBV3-2
d_call: TRBD1
cdr3_nt: TGTGCCAGCAGCCCCAAAAGATCAGGGGGCGAGAGGGTGGCTTTCTTT
cdr3_aa: CASSPKRSGGERVAFF

clone_size: few
j_call: TRBJ2-6
v_call: TRBV7-9
d_call: TRBD1
cdr3_nt: TGTGCCAGCAGGCCCACAGGGGACGGGGCCAACGTCCTGACTTTC
cdr3_aa: CASRPTGDGANVLTF

clone_size: .
j_call: TRBJ1-6
v_call: TRBV4-1
d_call: .
cdr3_nt: TGCGCCAGCAGCCAAGATTACAGGGCGAGCTCCTATAATTCACCCCTCCACTTT
cdr3_aa: CASSQDYRASSYNSPLHF

clone_size: once
j_call: TRBJ1-2
v_call: TRBV27
d_call: TRBD1
cdr3_nt: TGTGCCAGCAGTCCCTGGGACAGGGCACGGTATGGCTACACCTTC
cdr3_aa: CASSPWDRARYGYTF

clone_size: .
j_call: TRBJ2-5
v_call: TRBV2
d_call: .
cdr3_nt: TGTGCCAGTACTCGGGTGGCAGAGACCCAGTACTTC
cdr3_aa: CASTRVAETQYF

clone_size: .
j_call: TRBJ1-6
v_call: TRBV14
d_call: TRBD1
cdr3_nt: TGTGCCAGCAGCCGCGGGGACAGGGGTTTTAATTCACCCCTCCACTTT
cdr3_aa: CASSRGDRGFNSPLHF